This T cell receptor (beta chain) comes out of a study of T cells in Graves' hyperthyroidism and ophthalmopathy. The hyperthyroidism was newly diagnosed and had lasted under 2 months; the patients were aged 18 to 65. RNA transcripts provided the source from which TCR beta CDR3 regions were amplified. The HTBI set primed first-round TCR CDR3 RT-PCR. TCRdb processed the multiplex PCR reads anew with MiXCR; each CDR3 protein has one entry. The profile shows 600,000 to 850,000 distinct CDR3 sequences, roughly a sixth of them singletons. Overall study results and limits: A model of 13 V-J pairs discriminated ophthalmopathy from stable hyperthyroidism.

This clonotype was counted at least ten times. Its matching antigen is unknown. Germline V gene data show CDR1 as DFQATT and CDR2 as SNEGSKA (reference sequence). The CDR3 is 13 residues long. J was trimmed by 8 bases and V by 5 bases; bases with no gene match: 9. The source is a woman between 45 and 60 years old with Graves' hyperthyroidism that later progressed to Graves' ophthalmopathy. This chain joins TRBV20-1 and TRBJ1-2, with 9 bases that match TRBD1. The sequenced material came from blood. CDR3 in DNA: TGCAGTGCTCAGGACGGGACAGGGTACGGCTACACCTTC. Its translation is CSAQDGTGYGYTF.